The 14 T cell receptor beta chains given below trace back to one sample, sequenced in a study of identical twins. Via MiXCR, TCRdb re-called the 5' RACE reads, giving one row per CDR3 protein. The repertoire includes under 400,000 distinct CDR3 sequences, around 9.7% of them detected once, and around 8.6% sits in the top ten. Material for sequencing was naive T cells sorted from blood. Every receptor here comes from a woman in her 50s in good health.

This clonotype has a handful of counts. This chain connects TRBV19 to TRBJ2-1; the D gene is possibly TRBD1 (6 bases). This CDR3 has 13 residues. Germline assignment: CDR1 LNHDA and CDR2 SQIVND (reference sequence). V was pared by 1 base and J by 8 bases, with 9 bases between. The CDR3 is CASSIGQADEQFF. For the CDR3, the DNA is TGTGCCAGTAGTATAGGACAGGCGGATGAGCAGTTCTTC.

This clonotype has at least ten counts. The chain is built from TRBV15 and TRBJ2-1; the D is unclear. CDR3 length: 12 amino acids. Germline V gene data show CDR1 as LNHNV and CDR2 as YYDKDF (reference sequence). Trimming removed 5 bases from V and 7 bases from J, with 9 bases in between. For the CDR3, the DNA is TGTGCCACCAGCGAAGCCCCGAATGAGCAGTTCTTC. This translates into CATSEAPNEQFF.

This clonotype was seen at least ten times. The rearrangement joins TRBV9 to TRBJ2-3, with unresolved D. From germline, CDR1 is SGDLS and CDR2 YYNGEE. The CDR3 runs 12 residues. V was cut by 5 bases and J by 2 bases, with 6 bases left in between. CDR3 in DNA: TGTGCCAGCAGGCATTACACAGATACGCAGTATTTT. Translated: CASRHYTDTQYF.

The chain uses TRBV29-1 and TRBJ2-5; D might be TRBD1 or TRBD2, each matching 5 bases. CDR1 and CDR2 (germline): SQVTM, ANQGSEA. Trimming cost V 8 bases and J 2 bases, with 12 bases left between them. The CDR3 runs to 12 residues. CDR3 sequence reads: CSLGDEQETQYF. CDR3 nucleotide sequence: TGCAGCCTCGGGGACGAGCAAGAGACCCAGTACTTC.

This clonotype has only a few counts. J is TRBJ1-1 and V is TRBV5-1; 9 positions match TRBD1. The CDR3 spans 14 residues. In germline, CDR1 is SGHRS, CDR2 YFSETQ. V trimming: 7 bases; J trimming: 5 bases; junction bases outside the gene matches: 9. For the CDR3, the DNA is TGCGCCAGCGCCGCCGGGACAGGGTATACTGAAGCTTTCTTT. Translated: CASAAGTGYTEAFF. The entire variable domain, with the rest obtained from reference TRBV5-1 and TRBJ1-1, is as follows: KAGVTQTPRYLIKTRGQQVTLSCSPISGHRSVSWYQQTPGQGLQFLFEYFSETQRNKGNFPGRFSGRQFSNSRSEMNVSTLELGDSALYLCASAAGTGYTEAFFGQGTRLTVV.

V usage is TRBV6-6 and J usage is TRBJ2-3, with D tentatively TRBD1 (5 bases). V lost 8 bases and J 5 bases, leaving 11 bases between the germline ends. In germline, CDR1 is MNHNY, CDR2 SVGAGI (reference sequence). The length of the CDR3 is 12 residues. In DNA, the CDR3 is TGTGCCAGCGGTGCAGGGTTAGATACGCAGTATTTT. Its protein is CASGAGLDTQYF.

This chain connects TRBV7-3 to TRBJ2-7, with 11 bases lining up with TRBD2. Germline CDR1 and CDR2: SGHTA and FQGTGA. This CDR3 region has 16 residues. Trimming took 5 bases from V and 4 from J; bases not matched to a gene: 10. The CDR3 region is CASSAGPGLAAYEQYF. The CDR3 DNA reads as TGTGCCAGCAGCGCAGGGCCGGGACTAGCGGCTTACGAGCAGTACTTC.

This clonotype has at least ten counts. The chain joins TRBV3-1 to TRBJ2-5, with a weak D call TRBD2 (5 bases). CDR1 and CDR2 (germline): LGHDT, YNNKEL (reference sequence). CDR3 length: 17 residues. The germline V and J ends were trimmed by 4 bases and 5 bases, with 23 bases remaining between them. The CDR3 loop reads CASSRRSSLRPSETQYF. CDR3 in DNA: TGTGCCAGCAGCCGACGGTCTAGCTTGCGACCCAGCGAGACCCAGTACTTC.

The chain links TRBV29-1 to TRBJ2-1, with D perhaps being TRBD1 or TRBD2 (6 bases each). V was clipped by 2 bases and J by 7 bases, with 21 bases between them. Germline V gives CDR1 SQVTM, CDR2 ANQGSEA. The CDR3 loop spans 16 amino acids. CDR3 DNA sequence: TGCAGCGTTGAAAAAATACAGGGAGGCGCTTTAAATGAGCAGTTCTTC. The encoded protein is CSVEKIQGGALNEQFF.

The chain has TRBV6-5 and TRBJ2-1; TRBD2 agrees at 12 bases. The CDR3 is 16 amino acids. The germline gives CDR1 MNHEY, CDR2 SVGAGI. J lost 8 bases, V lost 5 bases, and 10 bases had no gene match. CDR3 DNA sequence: TGTGCCAGCAGTGAGCCACTAGCGGGAGGCCCTCATGAGCAGTTCTTC. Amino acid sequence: CASSEPLAGGPHEQFF.

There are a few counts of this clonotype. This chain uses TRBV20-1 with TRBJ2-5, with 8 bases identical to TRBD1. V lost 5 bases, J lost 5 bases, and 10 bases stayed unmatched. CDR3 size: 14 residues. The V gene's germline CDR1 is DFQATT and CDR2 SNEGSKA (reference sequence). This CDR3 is CSAVGQGPLETQYF. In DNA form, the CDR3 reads TGCAGTGCTGTAGGACAGGGACCTTTGGAGACCCAGTACTTC.

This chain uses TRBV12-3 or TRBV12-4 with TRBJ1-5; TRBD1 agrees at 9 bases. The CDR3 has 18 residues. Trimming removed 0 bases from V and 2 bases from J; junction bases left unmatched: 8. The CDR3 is CASSLAWTGVRGNQPQHF. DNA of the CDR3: TGTGCCAGCAGTTTAGCCTGGACAGGGGTTCGAGGCAATCAGCCCCAGCATTTT.

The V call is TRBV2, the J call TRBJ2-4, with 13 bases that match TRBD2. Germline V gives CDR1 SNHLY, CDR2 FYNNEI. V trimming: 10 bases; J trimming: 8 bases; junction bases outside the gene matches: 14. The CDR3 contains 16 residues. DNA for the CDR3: TGTGCCACCGCCGACCTACTAGCGGGAGGGCTATACATTCAGTACTTC. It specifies CATADLLAGGLYIQYF.

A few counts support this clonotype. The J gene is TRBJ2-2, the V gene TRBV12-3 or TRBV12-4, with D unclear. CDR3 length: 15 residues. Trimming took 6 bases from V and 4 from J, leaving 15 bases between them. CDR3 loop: CASRIVTGPTGELFF. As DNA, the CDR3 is TGTGCCAGCAGGATCGTGACGGGCCCCACCGGGGAGCTGTTTTTT.